These T cell receptor beta chains were read from a single sample in a study of T-cell reconstitution after alpha-beta-depleted transplantation in children. Via MiXCR, TCRdb re-called the PCR reads, giving one row per CDR3 protein. The sample holds hundreds of thousands of distinct CDR3 sequences, roughly 15% seen once. Here the sequenced sample was PBMCs from the stem cell graft donor, taken from the stem cell graft. All receptors come from a human donor who donated a stem cell graft to a child with acute myeloid leukemia. The CDR3 runs from the conserved cysteine through the conserved F or W. The order of the fields is CDR3 protein, CDR3 DNA, J gene, D gene, V gene, clone size. D genes are given only for firm matches. For some rows the clone size is stated as once, few or many, or as a class when expanded; others skip it.

CDR3: CAWRRGGSYEQYF
DNA: TGTGCCTGGCGGAGGGGGGGATCCTACGAGCAGTACTTC
J: TRBJ2-7
D: .
V: TRBV30
size: .

CDR3: CSVGGAGTEAFF
DNA: TGCAGCGTCGGCGGGGCTGGGACTGAAGCTTTCTTT
J: TRBJ1-1
D: .
V: TRBV29-1
size: many

CDR3: CASSKSPRLALNEQFF
DNA: TGTGCCAGTAGTAAATCTCCGAGACTAGCGTTGAATGAGCAGTTCTTC
J: TRBJ2-1
D: TRBD2
V: TRBV19
size: many

CDR3: CASSLVGSLSGANVLTF
DNA: TGTGCCAGCAGCTTAGTAGGGTCTCTCTCTGGGGCCAACGTCCTGACTTTC
J: TRBJ2-6
D: .
V: TRBV7-2
size: few

CDR3: CASSPTSGALYNEQFF
DNA: TGTGCCAGCAGCCCGACTAGCGGGGCCCTATACAATGAGCAGTTCTTC
J: TRBJ2-1
D: TRBD2
V: TRBV7-2
size: many

CDR3: CASRTGQGTTGELFF
DNA: TGTGCCAGCAGGACGGGACAGGGGACCACCGGGGAGCTGTTTTTT
J: TRBJ2-2
D: TRBD1
V: TRBV7-9
size: .

CDR3: CASSPQGTVAYGYTF
DNA: TGTGCCAGCAGCCCTCAGGGTACAGTTGCCTATGGCTACACCTTC
J: TRBJ1-2
D: .
V: TRBV7-2
size: few

CDR3: CATHGGPGSNEQFF
DNA: TGTGCCACGCACGGGGGGCCGGGGTCCAATGAGCAGTTCTTC
J: TRBJ2-1
D: .
V: TRBV6-1
size: .

CDR3: CASSPGGAIYGYTF
DNA: TGTGCCAGCAGTCCCGGCGGGGCAATCTATGGCTACACCTTC
J: TRBJ1-2
D: .
V: TRBV6-1
size: few

CDR3: CSVEEAPGFGYEQYF
DNA: TGCAGCGTTGAAGAGGCTCCCGGGTTTGGCTACGAGCAGTACTTC
J: TRBJ2-7
D: .
V: TRBV29-1
size: many

CDR3: CASSRRVEGRDTGELFF
DNA: TGCGCCAGCAGCCGCCGAGTGGAAGGGCGGGACACCGGGGAGCTGTTTTTT
J: TRBJ2-2
D: .
V: TRBV5-1
size: few

CDR3: CSVRLAAGGGETQYF
DNA: TGCAGCGTACGACTCGCAGCGGGGGGCGGTGAGACCCAGTACTTC
J: TRBJ2-5
D: TRBD2
V: TRBV29-1
size: .

CDR3: CASKQGVNGAGELFF
DNA: TGTGCCAGCAAACAGGGAGTCAATGGTGCCGGGGAGCTGTTTTTT
J: TRBJ2-2
D: .
V: TRBV27
size: .

CDR3: CSARDRGGNIQYF
DNA: TGCAGTGCTAGAGATCGAGGGGGGAACATTCAGTACTTC
J: TRBJ2-4
D: .
V: TRBV20-1
size: many

CDR3: CASSLVRIGQPQHF
DNA: TGTGCCAGCAGTTTAGTAAGGATTGGTCAGCCCCAGCATTTT
J: TRBJ1-5
D: .
V: TRBV12-3/TRBV12-4
size: many

CDR3: CASSQLQGGAYEQYF
DNA: TGTGCCAGCAGCCAATTGCAGGGCGGGGCCTACGAGCAGTACTTC
J: TRBJ2-7
D: .
V: TRBV4-2
size: many

CDR3: CAWSVPDSPLHF
DNA: TGTGCCTGGAGTGTACCTGATTCACCCCTCCACTTT
J: TRBJ1-6
D: .
V: TRBV30
size: .

CDR3: CASSLDLEGRMGNTEAFF
DNA: TGCGCCAGCAGCTTGGACCTGGAAGGCCGAATGGGGAACACTGAAGCTTTCTTT
J: TRBJ1-1
D: .
V: TRBV5-1
size: many

CDR3: CASSLRITSSVETQYF
DNA: TGCGCCAGCAGCTTGAGAATTACCTCTTCGGTGGAGACCCAGTACTTC
J: TRBJ2-5
D: .
V: TRBV5-1
size: .

CDR3: CASSFNTYGYTF
DNA: TGCGCCAGCAGCTTCAACACCTATGGCTACACCTTC
J: TRBJ1-2
D: .
V: TRBV5-1
size: .

CDR3: CASSPGLEPGANVLTF
DNA: TGCGCCAGCAGCCCGGGCTTGGAGCCTGGGGCCAACGTCCTGACTTTC
J: TRBJ2-6
D: .
V: TRBV5-1
size: .

CDR3: CSANARSGSSYNEQFF
DNA: TGCAGTGCTAACGCTCGGTCAGGGAGCTCCTACAATGAGCAGTTCTTC
J: TRBJ2-1
D: .
V: TRBV20-1
size: .

CDR3: CSARDEALAGGQQETQYF
DNA: TGCAGTGCTAGAGATGAAGCCCTAGCGGGGGGGCAACAAGAGACCCAGTACTTC
J: TRBJ2-5
D: TRBD2
V: TRBV20-1
size: many

CDR3: CASSRRTGGETQYF
DNA: TGTGCCAGCAGTCGTAGGACAGGGGGGGAGACCCAGTACTTC
J: TRBJ2-5
D: TRBD1
V: TRBV12-3/TRBV12-4
size: .

CDR3: CASKGRGIDNEQFF
DNA: TGTGCCAGCAAGGGCAGGGGGATCGACAATGAGCAGTTCTTC
J: TRBJ2-1
D: TRBD1
V: TRBV6-4
size: few

CDR3: CASSMTWGRDQPQHF
DNA: TGTGCCAGCAGCATGACATGGGGTAGGGATCAGCCCCAGCATTTT
J: TRBJ1-5
D: .
V: TRBV12-3/TRBV12-4
size: many

CDR3: CASSPLGVTGELFF
DNA: TGCGCCAGCAGCCCACTCGGGGTTACCGGGGAGCTGTTTTTT
J: TRBJ2-2
D: .
V: TRBV5-1
size: .

CDR3: CATSRGGAGQPQHF
DNA: TGTGCCACCAGCAGAGGGGGAGCAGGTCAGCCCCAGCATTTT
J: TRBJ1-5
D: .
V: TRBV15
size: .

CDR3: CASSRLAAYNEQFF
DNA: TGTGCCAGCAGTCGACTAGCGGCCTACAATGAGCAGTTCTTC
J: TRBJ2-1
D: TRBD2
V: TRBV7-2
size: few

CDR3: CASSLPGQGAGGYTF
DNA: TGTGCCAGCAGCTTGCCGGGACAGGGGGCTGGTGGCTACACCTTC
J: TRBJ1-2
D: TRBD1
V: TRBV5-6
size: few

CDR3: CASSPGALTDTQYF
DNA: TGTGCCAGCAGCCCGGGGGCCCTCACAGATACGCAGTATTTT
J: TRBJ2-3
D: .
V: TRBV7-6
size: many